The source of this T cell receptor beta chain is a study of CD8 T cells in Susac syndrome. CDR1 and CDR2 from the germline V gene are SEHNR and FQNEAQ (reference sequence). V shed 5 bases and J 6 bases; nucleotides not matched to a gene: 5. The CDR3 loop spans 14 amino acids. Sequencing of TCR beta was performed on blood CD8+ and CD4+ T cells. It was treatment-naive patients with stable or active relapsing-remitting disease who made up the multiple sclerosis controls. With random hexamers, reverse transcription was performed on 0.5 to 1 ug of RNA. Across 54 Vbeta and 13 Jbeta, TCR beta CDR3 was amplified with immunoSEQ multiplex PCR. TCRdb re-called the immunoSEQ multiplex PCR reads through MiXCR, storing one row per CDR3 protein. Found here are fewer than 350,000 distinct CDR3 sequences, about 92% of them singletons; the top ten hold less than 0.08%.

This receptor was taken from a human donor with multiple sclerosis. J is TRBJ2-7 and V is TRBV7-9; 12 nucleotides align to TRBD1. What was sequenced was CD4+ T cells from PBMCs. The CDR3 protein is CASSPGQGALEQYF. CDR3 bases: TGTGCCAGCAGCCCGGGACAGGGGGCTCTCGAGCAGTACTTC.